These 27 T cell receptor beta chains originate from one sample sequenced in a study of control samples from healthy donors and cancer patients. Only in-frame clones appear in the TCRdb table, and some are missing; sequencing was by immunoSEQ multiplex PCR. Of about 150,000 clones in the sample, approximately 86% were seen once. Sequenced input: blood. The source of these receptors is a man aged 18 to 29 in good health.

Only one count was recorded for this clone. Other DNA sequences in this sample translate to the same CDR3. The V and J genes are TRBV4-3 and TRBJ1-4, with D possibly matching TRBD1 (5 bases). The CDR3 sequence is 14 residues long. Germline CDR1 reads LGHNA; CDR2 reads YSLEER. V dropped 1 base and J dropped 8 bases, with 11 bases sitting between them. CDR3 nucleotides: TGCGCCAGCAGCCAAGGGGGCGTTGGGGAAAAACTGTTTTTT. This encodes CASSQGGVGEKLFF.

The rearrangement links TRBV9 to TRBJ1-2, with a tentative D call TRBD1 (6 bases). CDR3 length equals 15 residues. V was pared by 5 bases and J by 3 bases, with 17 bases between. Per germline, CDR1 SGDLS and CDR2 YYNGEE. CDR3 loop: CASSPSRGPYYGYTF. The CDR3 nucleotides read TGTGCCAGCAGTCCTTCCAGGGGACCGTACTATGGCTACACCTTC.

This clone has more than one count but fewer than ten. The chain combines TRBV7-2 with TRBJ2-3; maybe TRBD2 (6 bases). This CDR3 contains 15 residues. Deletions cut 5 bases from V and 0 bases from J, with 12 bases between. CDR1 is SGHTA, CDR2 FQGNSA, per germline. CDR3 region: CASSPRRGSTDTQYF. CDR3 bases: TGTGCCAGCAGCCCTAGGCGGGGTAGCACAGATACGCAGTATTTT.

CDR3 DNA sequence: TGTGCCTGGAATCCAGGGGGCGGCTATGGCTACACCTTC. Protein sequence: CAWNPGGGYGYTF. The chain uses TRBV30 and TRBJ1-2; 8 bases match TRBD1. The CDR3 contains 13 residues. J gave up 4 bases and V 4 bases, and 5 bases lay outside the gene matches. CDR1 GTSNPN and CDR2 SVGIG come from the germline V gene (reference sequence).

This chain uses TRBV5-5 with TRBJ1-1; TRBD1 matches at 7 bases. Germline V lookup: CDR1 SGHKS, CDR2 YYEKEE (reference sequence). V lost 0 bases to trimming and J lost 6 bases; unmatched junction nucleotides: 5. The CDR3 consists of 14 residues. The CDR3 DNA follows: TGTGCCAGCAGCTTGGTTGACAGGGCCCCTGAAGCTTTCTTT. Protein product: CASSLVDRAPEAFF.

The chain couples TRBV7-9 to TRBJ2-3, with D unclear. Germline V CDR1 and CDR2: SEHNR, FQNEAQ (reference sequence). Trimming stripped 1 base from V and 0 bases from J, with 14 bases between. This CDR3 has 17 residues. The CDR3 spells CASSLDRVARSTDTQYF. CDR3 nucleotides: TGTGCCAGCAGCTTAGACCGGGTTGCCAGGAGCACAGATACGCAGTATTTT.

J is TRBJ2-3 and V is TRBV3-1 (or the pseudogene TRBV3-2); D may be TRBD2 (7 bases). CDR1 is LGHDT, CDR2 YNNKEL, per germline (reference sequence). CDR3 length: 16 amino acids. The germline V and J ends were trimmed by 4 bases and 6 bases, with 20 bases remaining between them. CDR3 DNA sequence: TGTGCCAGCAGCCCCGGGAGGCGGGGGCCCCCCGATACGCAGTATTTT. It yields the protein CASSPGRRGPPDTQYF.

V usage is TRBV5-6 and J usage is TRBJ2-7; D is perhaps TRBD1 (5 bases). V shed 2 bases and J shed 0 bases, with 6 bases lying between them. The germline V gene encodes CDR1 SGHDT and CDR2 YYEEEE. The CDR3 has 13 amino acids. The CDR3 spells CASSFDSSYEQYF. CDR3 in DNA: TGTGCCAGCAGCTTTGACAGCTCCTACGAGCAGTACTTC. Full variable domain (remainder filled in from reference TRBV5-6 and TRBJ2-7): DAGVTQSPTHLIKTRGQQVTLRCSPKSGHDTVSWYQQALGQGPQFIFQYYEEEERQRGNFPDRFSGHQFPNYSSELNVNALLLGDSALYLCASSFDSSYEQYFGPGTRLTVT.

The chain has TRBV9 and TRBJ2-3; TRBD2 agrees at 12 bases. This CDR3 region has 17 residues. Germline-derived CDR1 and CDR2 are SGDLS and YYNGEE. After removal of 3 bases from V and 0 bases from J, the junction contained 5 bases not matched to a gene. CDR3 sequence: CASSGGTSGSSTDTQYF. Here the CDR3 DNA reads TGTGCCAGCAGCGGCGGGACTAGCGGGTCTAGCACAGATACGCAGTATTTT.

The chain carries TRBV3-1 (or the pseudogene TRBV3-2) and TRBJ2-5; a weak D match, TRBD2 (6 bases). V dropped 0 bases and J dropped 2 bases, with 10 bases sitting between them. CDR1 is LGHDT, CDR2 YNNKEL, per germline (reference sequence). The CDR3 spans 15 residues. The CDR3 here is CASSQEGGGQETQYF. The DNA of the CDR3 is TGTGCCAGCAGCCAAGAGGGGGGTGGACAAGAGACCCAGTACTTC.

CDR3 nucleotide sequence: TGTGCCAGCAGCTCCACCCAGCGCATGAACACTGAAGCTTTCTTT. It codes for CASSSTQRMNTEAFF. This rearrangement joins TRBV5-5 to TRBJ1-1; D is unclear. The V gene lost 3 bases and the J gene lost 0 bases, with 12 bases spanning the gap. Germline-derived CDR1 and CDR2 are SGHKS and YYEKEE (reference sequence). CDR3 size: 15 residues.

CDR3 loop: CASSEGGGWDEQYF. The CDR3 nucleotides read TGTGCCAGCAGCGAGGGCGGGGGATGGGACGAGCAGTACTTC. The chain couples TRBV9 to TRBJ2-7, with 7 bases that match TRBD2. The V segment lost 3 bases and the J segment 5 bases; nucleotides outside the gene matches: 8. Germline V lookup: CDR1 SGDLS, CDR2 YYNGEE. This CDR3 contains 14 residues.

There are a few counts of this clone. The CDR3 bases are TGTGCCAGCAGCTTGTTCTCCGGGGTGGCGGAGACCCAGTACTTC. Its translation: CASSLFSGVAETQYF. This chain uses TRBV5-6 with TRBJ2-5; D may be TRBD2 (5 bases). The germline gives CDR1 SGHDT, CDR2 YYEEEE. Trimming cost V 1 base and J 5 bases, with 15 bases left between them. This CDR3 is built from 15 residues.

V is TRBV19 and J is TRBJ1-6; the D is unclear. V lost 5 bases, J lost 7 bases, and 18 bases lay in between. The CDR3 extends over 16 amino acids. CDR1 is LNHDA, CDR2 SQIVND, per germline (reference sequence). DNA of the CDR3: TGTGCCAGTAGTCCTCGGCAAGAAAAGTTGAATTCACCCCTCCACTTT. Translating it yields CASSPRQEKLNSPLHF. Drawing the rest from reference TRBV19 and TRBJ1-6, the complete variable domain is DGGITQSPKYLFRKEGQNVTLSCEQNLNHDAMYWYRQDPGQGLRLIYYSQIVNDFQKGDIAEGYSVSREKKESFPLTVTSAQKNPTAFYLCASSPRQEKLNSPLHFGNGTRLTVT.

The rearrangement links TRBV5-6 to TRBJ2-5; 7 nucleotides agree with TRBD2. This CDR3 has 14 amino acids. Per the germline V gene, CDR1 is SGHDT and CDR2 is YYEEEE. Losses at the gene ends were 5 bases for V and 1 base for J; bases not matched to a gene: 5. The CDR3 is CASRHSGLQETQYF. DNA for the CDR3: TGTGCCAGCAGACATAGCGGGCTCCAAGAGACCCAGTACTTC.

The chain carries TRBV27 and TRBJ1-5; no firm D call. Per the germline V gene, CDR1 is MNHEY and CDR2 is SMNVEV (reference sequence). There are 13 residues in the CDR3. Trimming took 5 bases from V and 5 from J, leaving 10 bases between them. CDR3 amino acids: CASSTSTHQPQHF. CDR3 DNA: TGTGCCAGCAGTACCTCGACACATCAGCCCCAGCATTTT.

In this sample, this clone turned up once. The chain employs TRBV6-2 or TRBV6-3 and TRBJ2-7; a possible D gene is TRBD1 (5 bases). The length of the CDR3 is 16 residues. Germline values: CDR1 MNHEY, CDR2 SVGEGT. V lost 5 bases to trimming and J lost 7 bases, with 24 bases between them. In DNA form, the CDR3 reads TGTGCCAGCAGTAAACTGTATGGACAAGACTTACGGGAGCAGTACTTC. It encodes CASSKLYGQDLREQYF.

The rearrangement links TRBV6-5 to TRBJ2-1, with 7 nucleotides matching TRBD2. The germline gives CDR1 MNHEY, CDR2 SVGAGI. Trimming at V came to 6 bases and at J to 0 bases, leaving 5 bases not matched to a gene. The CDR3 extends over 15 amino acids. CDR3 nucleotide sequence: TGTGCCAGCAGCCCCGGCGGGAGCTCCTACAATGAGCAGTTCTTC. Protein: CASSPGGSSYNEQFF.

The chain is built from TRBV4-3 and TRBJ2-7; TRBD1 is a possible D gene (6 bases). Germline assignment: CDR1 LGHNA and CDR2 YSLEER. V dropped 0 bases and J dropped 3 bases, with 9 bases sitting between them. The CDR3 has 14 amino acids. The CDR3 protein is CASSQENRVYEQYF. The CDR3, as DNA: TGCGCCAGCAGCCAAGAGAACAGGGTCTACGAGCAGTACTTC.

The chain has TRBV19 and TRBJ1-2; 9 nucleotides agree with TRBD1. V lost 5 bases, J lost 0 bases, and 4 bases stayed unmatched. Germline assignment: CDR1 LNHDA and CDR2 SQIVND (reference sequence). The CDR3 has 15 amino acids. DNA for the CDR3: TGTGCCAGTAGTTCCCACAGGGGGCCTAACTATGGCTACACCTTC. Residues: CASSSHRGPNYGYTF.

In its sample, this clone was seen once. V is TRBV7-9 and J is TRBJ2-7, with 7 positions matching TRBD1. Germline values: CDR1 SEHNR, CDR2 FQNEAQ (reference sequence). The V and J ends lost 0 bases and 5 bases, in that order; junction bases with no gene match: 4. The CDR3 is made up of 14 amino acids. CDR3: CASSLAGGFHEQYF. CDR3 nucleotide sequence: TGTGCCAGCAGCTTAGCAGGGGGCTTCCACGAGCAGTACTTC.

The chain joins TRBV30 to TRBJ1-5; the D gene is possibly TRBD1 (6 bases). The V gene's germline CDR1 is GTSNPN and CDR2 SVGIG (reference sequence). The CDR3 sequence is 14 residues long. V was trimmed by 0 bases and J by 5 bases, leaving 11 bases between them. This CDR3 is CAWSVGQGYQPQHF. The DNA of the CDR3 is TGTGCCTGGAGTGTCGGGCAGGGGTATCAGCCCCAGCATTTT.

J is TRBJ2-2 and V is TRBV4-1, with D unclear. Trimming left V 2 bases short and J 4 bases short, with 2 bases between. Germline CDR1 reads MGHRA; CDR2 reads YSYEKL. The CDR3 has 12 amino acids. The CDR3 DNA reads as TGCGCCAGCAGCCAACTCACCGGGGAGCTGTTTTTT. It yields the protein CASSQLTGELFF.

This clone was seen a single time. This chain connects TRBV5-8 to TRBJ1-6; D perhaps matches TRBD1 (6 bases). Germline V gene sequence: CDR1 SGHTS, CDR2 YDEGEE. The CDR3 runs to 13 residues. Trimming took 3 bases from V and 8 from J, leaving 9 bases between them. CDR3 DNA sequence: TGTGCCAGCAGCTGGGGGCTCGATTCACCCCTCCACTTT. It yields the protein CASSWGLDSPLHF. Variable domain in full (rest from reference TRBV5-8 and TRBJ1-6): EAGVTQSPTHLIKTRGQQATLRCSPISGHTSVYWYQQALGLGLQFLLWYDEGEERNRGNFPPRFSGRQFPNYSSELNVNALELEDSALYLCASSWGLDSPLHFGNGTRLTVT.

The chain joins TRBV7-2 to TRBJ2-3; 7 bases are shared with TRBD1. Germline V CDR1 and CDR2: SGHTA, FQGNSA. V gave up 5 bases and J gave up 4 bases; unmatched junction bases: 15. The CDR3 loop spans 17 amino acids. The CDR3 bases are TGTGCCAGCAGCGACCTAAAATACGTAGGGGGCGCAGATACGCAGTATTTT. Translated, it gives CASSDLKYVGGADTQYF. Combining the CDR3 with reference TRBV7-2 and TRBJ2-3 gives the whole variable domain GAGVSQSPSNKVTEKGKDVELRCDPISGHTALYWYRQSLGQGLEFLIYFQGNSAPDKSGLPSDRFSAERTGGSVSTLTIQRTQQEDSAVYLCASSDLKYVGGADTQYFGPGTRLTVL.

This chain joins TRBV2 and TRBJ1-5; 7 bases fit TRBD1. The length of the CDR3 is 15 residues. Germline V gene lookup returns CDR1 SNHLY and CDR2 FYNNEI. The junction had 14 bases not matched to a gene; V was cut back by 6 bases and J by 9 bases. The CDR3 protein is CASRFTGASTRPQHF. The CDR3 DNA sequence: TGTGCCAGCAGGTTTACAGGGGCCTCAACGAGGCCCCAGCATTTT.

This clone was recorded only once. This chain joins TRBV24-1 and TRBJ2-5, with a tentative D call TRBD1 (6 bases). Trimming cost V 4 bases and J 5 bases, with 13 bases left between them. This CDR3 region has 14 residues. Germline V gene data show CDR1 as KGHDR and CDR2 as SFDVKD. CDR3 nucleotides: TGTGCCACCAGTGAAACAGGGTTTCGGGAGACCCAGTACTTC. Amino acid sequence: CATSETGFRETQYF.